Below, one T cell receptor beta chain is given with its context. Antigen unknown. These data come from a study of identical twins. Study conclusions and caveats: Fewer insertions characterized abundant cord blood beta clonotypes, whereas memory repertoires showed none. Modelling underestimated the level of out-of-frame TCR alpha sharing observed in monozygotic twins.

V was cut by 6 bases and J by 7 bases, with 16 bases left in between. The CDR3 sequence is 15 residues long. A universal primer site came from template switching; cDNA carried unique molecular identifiers. Via MiXCR, TCRdb re-called the 5' RACE reads, giving one row per CDR3 protein. Of some 1,700,000 distinct CDR3 sequences listed, 32% are singletons. Everyone who gave samples was a healthy Caucasian. The V and J genes are TRBV12-3 or TRBV12-4 and TRBJ1-6; possibly TRBD1 for D (5 bases). The specimen sequenced was cord blood. This TCR was recovered from a newborn girl in good health. In nucleotides, the CDR3 is TGTGCCAGCAGCGCTGGGGACGGCATCAATTCACCCCTCCACTTT. It codes for CASSAGDGINSPLHF.